A selection of T cell receptor beta chains follows, all from one sample in a study of beta chain features in type 1 diabetes. Here immunoSEQ multiplex PCR was the method, and the copy in TCRdb shows in-frame clones only, minus some. The data show around 140,000 clones, about 9.4% seen once. Sequencing used naive CD4+ T cells from blood. Every receptor here comes from a man between 18 and 29 years old in good health. CDR3s include the opening cysteine and the closing phenylalanine or tryptophan. Each record gives: D gene, J gene, clone size, V gene, CDR3 protein, CDR3 DNA. D genes are given only for firm matches. Clone size is not always given. Where it is, it says once, few, many or a class for expanded clones.

TRBD1 | TRBJ2-7 | few | TRBV5-1 | CASSFLPGQGEGSYEQYF | TGCGCCAGCAGCTTCCTCCCGGGACAGGGGGAAGGTTCCTACGAGCAGTACTTC
TRBD2 | TRBJ2-2 | . | TRBV19 | CASSTTGTRNGELFF | TGTGCCAGTAGTACCACCGGGACTAGGAACGGGGAGCTGTTTTTT
. | TRBJ1-4 | few | TRBV7-9 | CASSTQKQEKLFF | TGTGCCAGCAGTACCCAGAAACAGGAAAAACTGTTTTTT
. | TRBJ2-1 | few | TRBV6-1 | CASSAGAHSYNEQFF | TGTGCCAGCAGCGCGGGGGCTCACAGCTACAATGAGCAGTTCTTC
TRBD1 | TRBJ2-2 | . | TRBV2 | CASSKGQGDITGELFF | TGTGCCAGCAGTAAGGGACAGGGGGACATAACCGGGGAGCTGTTTTTT
. | TRBJ1-6 | many | TRBV29-1 | CSVSEDRGSPLHF | TGCAGCGTCTCAGAAGACCGAGGGTCACCCCTCCACTTT
TRBD2 | TRBJ2-7 | many | TRBV28 | CASSSGGGSYEQYF | TGTGCCAGCAGTTCGGGCGGGGGGTCCTACGAGCAGTACTTC
TRBD1 | TRBJ1-2 | . | TRBV7-9 | CASSPMDRDYGYTF | TGTGCCAGCAGCCCGATGGACAGGGACTATGGCTACACCTTC
TRBD2 | TRBJ2-7 | few | TRBV27 | CASSLGTSGGSYEQYF | TGTGCCAGCAGTTTGGGGACTAGCGGGGGTTCCTACGAGCAGTACTTC
TRBD1 | TRBJ1-2 | . | TRBV6-1 | CASSGTGLMNGYTF | TGTGCCAGCAGCGGGACAGGGTTAATGAATGGCTACACCTTC
TRBD2 | TRBJ2-5 | few | TRBV4-1 | CASSQETSDRETQYF | TGCGCCAGCAGCCAAGAGACTAGCGATCGAGAGACCCAGTACTTC
TRBD2 | TRBJ2-3 | . | TRBV19 | CASSTSGGLQDTQYF | TGTGCCAGTAGTACTAGCGGGGGACTTCAAGATACGCAGTATTTT
TRBD2 | TRBJ2-7 | . | TRBV7-9 | CASSLRQGGYEQYF | TGTGCCAGCAGCTTACGTCAGGGAGGGTACGAGCAGTACTTC
TRBD1 | TRBJ1-2 | few | TRBV6-5 | CASTQGQDYGYTF | TGTGCCAGCACCCAAGGACAGGACTATGGCTACACCTTC
. | TRBJ2-7 | . | TRBV5-1 | CASSPAGSTNYEQYF | TGCGCCAGCAGCCCGGCGGGTAGTACAAACTACGAGCAGTACTTC
. | TRBJ1-1 | . | TRBV7-2 | CASSLDRASEAFF | TGTGCCAGCAGCTTAGACAGGGCCTCAGAAGCTTTCTTT
. | TRBJ2-2 | . | TRBV19 | CASSIAPSTGELFF | TGTGCCAGTAGTATTGCACCGAGCACCGGGGAGCTGTTTTTT
. | TRBJ1-1 | . | TRBV30 | CAWSGGLGTEAFF | TGTGCCTGGAGTGGGGGGCTTGGCACTGAAGCTTTCTTT
TRBD2 | TRBJ2-5 | . | TRBV18 | CASSPRGLGTQYF | TGTGCCAGCTCACCTAGGGGACTAGGGACCCAGTACTTC
. | TRBJ2-3 | many | TRBV7-9 | CASSQQGIYTDTQYF | TGTGCCAGCAGCCAACAGGGTATCTACACAGATACGCAGTATTTT
. | TRBJ2-7 | few | TRBV7-2 | CASSLAGASSYEQYF | TGTGCCAGCAGCTTAGCGGGGGCAAGCTCCTACGAGCAGTACTTC
TRBD2 | TRBJ2-7 | few | TRBV4-1 | CASSQGGTSGVYEQYF | TGCGCCAGCAGCCAAGGAGGAACTAGCGGGGTCTACGAGCAGTACTTC
. | TRBJ2-3 | . | TRBV6-5 | CASRRGRATDTQYF | TGTGCCAGCCGGCGTGGCAGGGCCACAGATACGCAGTATTTT
TRBD2 | TRBJ2-3 | few | TRBV10-2 | CASVRLAATDTQYF | TGCGCCAGCGTCCGACTAGCGGCGACAGATACGCAGTATTTT
TRBD1 | TRBJ2-2 | . | TRBV4-2 | CASSQPDRVVWTGELFF | TGTGCCAGCAGCCAACCGGACAGGGTTGTTTGGACCGGGGAGCTGTTTTTT
TRBD1 | TRBJ1-6 | . | TRBV4-1 | CASSQEGQVNYNSPLHF | TGCGCCAGCAGCCAAGAAGGACAGGTCAACTATAATTCACCCCTCCACTTT
TRBD1 | TRBJ2-2 | . | TRBV18 | CASSPSRDRGQTGELFF | TGTGCCAGCTCACCAAGCCGGGACAGGGGACAGACCGGGGAGCTGTTTTTT
. | TRBJ1-1 | few | TRBV27 | CASWRTVNTEAFF | TGTGCCAGCTGGAGGACGGTGAACACTGAAGCTTTCTTT
. | TRBJ1-1 | . | TRBV19 | CASSVQALNTEAFF | TGTGCCAGTAGTGTCCAGGCCCTGAACACTGAAGCTTTCTTT